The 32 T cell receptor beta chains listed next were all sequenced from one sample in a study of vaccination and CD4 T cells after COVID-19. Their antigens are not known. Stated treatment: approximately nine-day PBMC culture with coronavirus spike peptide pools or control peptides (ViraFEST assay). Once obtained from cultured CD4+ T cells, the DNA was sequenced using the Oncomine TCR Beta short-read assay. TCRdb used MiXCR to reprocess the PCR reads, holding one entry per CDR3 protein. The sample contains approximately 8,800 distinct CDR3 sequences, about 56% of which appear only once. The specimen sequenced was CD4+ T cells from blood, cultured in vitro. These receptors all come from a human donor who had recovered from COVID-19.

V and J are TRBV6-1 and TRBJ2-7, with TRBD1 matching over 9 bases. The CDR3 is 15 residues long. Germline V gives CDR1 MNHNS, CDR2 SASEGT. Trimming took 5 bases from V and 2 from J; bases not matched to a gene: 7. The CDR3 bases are TGTGCCAGCAGTCCTGACAGGGGGTTCCCCTACGAGCAGTACTTC. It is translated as CASSPDRGFPYEQYF.

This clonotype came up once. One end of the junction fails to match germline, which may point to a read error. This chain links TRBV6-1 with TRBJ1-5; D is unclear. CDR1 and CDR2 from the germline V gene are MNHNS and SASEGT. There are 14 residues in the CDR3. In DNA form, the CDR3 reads TGTGCCAGCAGTGAAAGGCCGGGCAACCAGCCCCAGCATTTT. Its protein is CASSERPGNQPQHF.

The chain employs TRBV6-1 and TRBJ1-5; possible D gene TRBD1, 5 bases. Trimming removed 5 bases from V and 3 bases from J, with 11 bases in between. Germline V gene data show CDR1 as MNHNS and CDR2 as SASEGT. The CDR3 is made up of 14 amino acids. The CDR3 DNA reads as TGTGCCAGCAGTCTACCGGGACCCAATCAGCCCCAGCATTTT. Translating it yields CASSLPGPNQPQHF.

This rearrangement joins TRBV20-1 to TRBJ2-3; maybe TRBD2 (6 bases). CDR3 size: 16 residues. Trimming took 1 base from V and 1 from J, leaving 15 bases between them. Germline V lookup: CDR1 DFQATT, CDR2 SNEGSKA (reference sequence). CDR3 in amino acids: CSARAPGGWGTDTQYF. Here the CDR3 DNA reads TGCAGTGCTAGAGCCCCCGGGGGATGGGGCACAGATACGCAGTATTTT.

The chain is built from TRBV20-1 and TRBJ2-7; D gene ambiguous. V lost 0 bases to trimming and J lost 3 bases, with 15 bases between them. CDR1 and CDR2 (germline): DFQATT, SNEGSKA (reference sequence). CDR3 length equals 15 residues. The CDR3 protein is CSARDWSLAYYEQYF. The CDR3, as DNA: TGCAGTGCTAGAGATTGGAGTTTGGCCTACTACGAGCAGTACTTC.

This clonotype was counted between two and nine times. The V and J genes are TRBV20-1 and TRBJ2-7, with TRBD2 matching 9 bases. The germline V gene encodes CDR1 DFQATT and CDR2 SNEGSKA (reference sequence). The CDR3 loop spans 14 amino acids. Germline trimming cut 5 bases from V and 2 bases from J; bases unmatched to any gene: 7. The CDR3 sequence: CSAGEASGAYEQYF. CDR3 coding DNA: TGCAGTGCTGGGGAGGCTAGCGGGGCCTACGAGCAGTACTTC.

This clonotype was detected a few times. The CDR3 here is CATSDLLGEQFF. CDR3 coding DNA: TGTGCCACCAGTGATTTGTTAGGGGAGCAGTTCTTC. This chain links TRBV24-1 with TRBJ2-1; D is unresolved. Germline V CDR1 and CDR2: KGHDR, SFDVKD. This CDR3 comprises 12 residues. V lost 0 bases to trimming and J lost 10 bases, with 6 bases between them.

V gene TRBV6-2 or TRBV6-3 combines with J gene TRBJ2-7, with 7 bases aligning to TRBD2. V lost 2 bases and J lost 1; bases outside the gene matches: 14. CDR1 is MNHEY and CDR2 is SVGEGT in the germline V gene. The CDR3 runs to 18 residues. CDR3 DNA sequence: TGTGCCAGCAGTTACGCGCGACCACGGGGGGATTTATCCTACGAGCAGTACTTC. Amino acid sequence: CASSYARPRGDLSYEQYF.

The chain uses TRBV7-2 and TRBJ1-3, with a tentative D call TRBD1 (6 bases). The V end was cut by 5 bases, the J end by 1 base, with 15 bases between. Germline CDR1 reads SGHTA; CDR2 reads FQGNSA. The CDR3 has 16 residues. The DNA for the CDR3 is TGTGCCAGCAGCGTTGGGGGGCTCCGGTCTGGAAACACCATATATTTT. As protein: CASSVGGLRSGNTIYF.

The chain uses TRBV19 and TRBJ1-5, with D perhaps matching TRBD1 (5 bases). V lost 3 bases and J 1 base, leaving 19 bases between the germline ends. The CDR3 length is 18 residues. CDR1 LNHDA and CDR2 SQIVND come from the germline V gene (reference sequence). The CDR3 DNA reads TGTGCCAGTAGTATCACCCCGGGGGGGGGTAGGAGCAATCAGCCCCAGCATTTT. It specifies CASSITPGGGRSNQPQHF. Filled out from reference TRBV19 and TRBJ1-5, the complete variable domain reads DGGITQSPKYLFRKEGQNVTLSCEQNLNHDAMYWYRQDPGQGLRLIYYSQIVNDFQKGDIAEGYSVSREKKESFPLTVTSAQKNPTAFYLCASSITPGGGRSNQPQHFGDGTRLSIL.

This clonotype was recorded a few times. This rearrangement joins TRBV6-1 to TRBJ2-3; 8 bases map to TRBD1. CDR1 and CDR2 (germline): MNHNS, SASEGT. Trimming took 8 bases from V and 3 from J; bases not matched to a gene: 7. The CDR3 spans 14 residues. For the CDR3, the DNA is TGTGCCAGCGGCCGGACAGGGAGGACAGATACGCAGTATTTT. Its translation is CASGRTGRTDTQYF.

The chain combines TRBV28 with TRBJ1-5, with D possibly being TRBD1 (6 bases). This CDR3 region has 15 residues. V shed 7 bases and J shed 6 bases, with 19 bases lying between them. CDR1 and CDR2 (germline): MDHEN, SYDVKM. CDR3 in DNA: TGTGCCAGCACCTCGGGGGGCGCGAAAATTCAGCCCCAGCATTTT. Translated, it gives CASTSGGAKIQPQHF.

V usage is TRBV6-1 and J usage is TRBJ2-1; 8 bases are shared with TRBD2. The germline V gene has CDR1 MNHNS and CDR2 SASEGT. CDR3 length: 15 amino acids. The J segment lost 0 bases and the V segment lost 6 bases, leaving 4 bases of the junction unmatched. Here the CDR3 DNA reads TGTGCCAGCAGGGTAGCGGGGAGCTCCTACAATGAGCAGTTCTTC. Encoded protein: CASRVAGSSYNEQFF.

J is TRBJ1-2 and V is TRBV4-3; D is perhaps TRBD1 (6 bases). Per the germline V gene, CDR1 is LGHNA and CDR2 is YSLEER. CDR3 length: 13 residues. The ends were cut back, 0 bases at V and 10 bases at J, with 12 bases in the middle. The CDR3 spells CASSQDINRDYTF. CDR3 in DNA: TGCGCCAGCAGCCAAGATATCAACAGGGACTACACCTTC.

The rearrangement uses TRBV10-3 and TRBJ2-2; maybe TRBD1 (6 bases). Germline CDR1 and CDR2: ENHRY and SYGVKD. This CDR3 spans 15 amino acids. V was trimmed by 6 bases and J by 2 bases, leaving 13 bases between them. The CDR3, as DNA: TGTGCCATCAGCAAACAGGGACCCAACACCGGGGAGCTGTTTTTT. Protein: CAISKQGPNTGELFF.

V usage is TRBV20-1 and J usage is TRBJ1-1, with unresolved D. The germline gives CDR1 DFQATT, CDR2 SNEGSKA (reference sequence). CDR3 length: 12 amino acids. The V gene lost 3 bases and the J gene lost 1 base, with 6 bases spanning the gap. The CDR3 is CSARTENTEAFF. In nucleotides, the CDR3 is TGCAGTGCTAGGACTGAGAACACTGAAGCTTTCTTT.

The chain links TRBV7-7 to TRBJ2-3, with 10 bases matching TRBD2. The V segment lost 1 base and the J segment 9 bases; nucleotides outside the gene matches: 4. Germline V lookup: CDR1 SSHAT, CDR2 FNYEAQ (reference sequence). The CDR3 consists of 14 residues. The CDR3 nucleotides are TGTGCCAGCAGCTTAGGGACTAGCGGTTCGACGCAGTATTTT. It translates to CASSLGTSGSTQYF. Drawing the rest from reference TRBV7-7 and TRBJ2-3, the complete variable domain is GAGVSQSPRYKVTKRGQDVTLRCDPISSHATLYWYQQALGQGPEFLTYFNYEAQPDKSGLPSDRFSAERPEGSISTLTIQRTEQRDSAMYRCASSLGTSGSTQYFGPGTRLTVL.

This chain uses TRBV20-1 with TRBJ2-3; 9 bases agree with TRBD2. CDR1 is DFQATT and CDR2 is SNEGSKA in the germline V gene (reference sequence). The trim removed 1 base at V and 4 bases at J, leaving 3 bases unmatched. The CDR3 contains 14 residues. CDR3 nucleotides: TGCAGTGCTAGAGGACTAGCGGCGGCAGATACGCAGTATTTT. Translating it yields CSARGLAAADTQYF.

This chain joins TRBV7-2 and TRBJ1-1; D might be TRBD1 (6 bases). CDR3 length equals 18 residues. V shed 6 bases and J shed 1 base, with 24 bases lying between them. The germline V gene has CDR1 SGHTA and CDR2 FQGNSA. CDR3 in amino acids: CASRLLQGSGRRNTEAFF. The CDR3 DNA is TGTGCCAGCAGATTACTACAGGGCTCAGGTAGGAGGAACACTGAAGCTTTCTTT.

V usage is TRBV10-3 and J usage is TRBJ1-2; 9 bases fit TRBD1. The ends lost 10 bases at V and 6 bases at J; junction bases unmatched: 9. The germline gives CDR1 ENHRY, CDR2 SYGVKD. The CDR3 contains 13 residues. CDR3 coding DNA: TGTGCCAGCACTCCGGGACAGGGTGATGGCTACACCTTC. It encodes CASTPGQGDGYTF.

The CDR3 here is CATKDRANTDTQYF. In DNA, the CDR3 is TGTGCCACCAAGGACAGGGCTAACACAGATACGCAGTATTTT. This chain connects TRBV19 to TRBJ2-3; 8 bases agree with TRBD1. CDR3 length: 14 residues. Germline V lookup: CDR1 LNHDA, CDR2 SQIVND (reference sequence). With V trimmed by 10 bases and J by 2 bases, 8 bases remained unmatched.

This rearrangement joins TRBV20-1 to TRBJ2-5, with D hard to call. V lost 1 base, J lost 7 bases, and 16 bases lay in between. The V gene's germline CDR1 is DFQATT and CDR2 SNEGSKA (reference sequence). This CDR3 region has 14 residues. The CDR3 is CSARVGAARGTQYF. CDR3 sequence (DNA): TGCAGTGCTAGAGTCGGCGCCGCTCGCGGGACCCAGTACTTC.

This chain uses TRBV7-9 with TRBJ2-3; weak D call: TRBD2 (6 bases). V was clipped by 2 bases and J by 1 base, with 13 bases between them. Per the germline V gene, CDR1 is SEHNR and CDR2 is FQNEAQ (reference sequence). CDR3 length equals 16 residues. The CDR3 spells CASSLLAWGRTDTQYF. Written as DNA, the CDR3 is TGTGCCAGCAGCTTACTAGCGTGGGGCCGCACAGATACGCAGTATTTT.

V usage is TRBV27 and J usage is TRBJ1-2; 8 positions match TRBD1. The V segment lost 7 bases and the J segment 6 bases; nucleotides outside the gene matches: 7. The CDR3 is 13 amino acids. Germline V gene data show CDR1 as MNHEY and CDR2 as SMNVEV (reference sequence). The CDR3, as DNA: TGTGCCAGCACAAGGACAGGGACAAATGGCTACACCTTC. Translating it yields CASTRTGTNGYTF.

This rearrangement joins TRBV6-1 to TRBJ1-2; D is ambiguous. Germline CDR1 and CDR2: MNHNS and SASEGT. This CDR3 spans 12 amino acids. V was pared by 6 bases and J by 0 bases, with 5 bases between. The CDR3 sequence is CASSPTNYGYTF. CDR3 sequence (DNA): TGTGCCAGCAGCCCAACTAACTATGGCTACACCTTC.

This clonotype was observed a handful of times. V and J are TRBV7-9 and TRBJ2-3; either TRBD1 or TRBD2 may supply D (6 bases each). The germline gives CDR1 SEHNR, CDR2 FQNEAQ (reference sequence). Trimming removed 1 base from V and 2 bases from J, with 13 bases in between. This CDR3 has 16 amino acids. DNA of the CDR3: TGTGCCAGCAGCTTAGTGTTCGGGGGCAACACAGATACGCAGTATTTT. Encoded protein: CASSLVFGGNTDTQYF.

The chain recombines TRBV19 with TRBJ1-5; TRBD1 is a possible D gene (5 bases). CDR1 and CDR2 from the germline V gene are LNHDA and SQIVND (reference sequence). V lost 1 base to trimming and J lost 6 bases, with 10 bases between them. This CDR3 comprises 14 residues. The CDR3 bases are TGTGCCAGTAGTATAGGTAACGGGGCTCAGCCCCAGCATTTT. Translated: CASSIGNGAQPQHF.

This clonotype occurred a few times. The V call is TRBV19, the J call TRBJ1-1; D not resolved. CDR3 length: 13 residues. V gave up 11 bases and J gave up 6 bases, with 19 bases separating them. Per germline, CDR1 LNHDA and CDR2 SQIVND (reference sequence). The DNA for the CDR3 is TGTGCCTCTCGCGGGGTCCGAGAGGCTGAAGCTTTCTTT. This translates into CASRGVREAEAFF.

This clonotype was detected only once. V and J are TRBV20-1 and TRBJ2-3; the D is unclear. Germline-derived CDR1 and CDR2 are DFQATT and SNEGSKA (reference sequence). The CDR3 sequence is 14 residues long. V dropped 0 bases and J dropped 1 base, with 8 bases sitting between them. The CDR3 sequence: CSAREPPGTDTQYF. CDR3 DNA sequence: TGCAGTGCTAGAGAACCCCCGGGCACAGATACGCAGTATTTT.

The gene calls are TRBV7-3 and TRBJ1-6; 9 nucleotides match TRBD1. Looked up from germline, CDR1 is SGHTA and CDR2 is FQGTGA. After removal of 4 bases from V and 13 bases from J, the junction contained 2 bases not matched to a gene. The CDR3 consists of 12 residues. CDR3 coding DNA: TGTGCCAGCAGCTCGACAGGGGGTCCCCTCCACTTT. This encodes CASSSTGGPLHF.

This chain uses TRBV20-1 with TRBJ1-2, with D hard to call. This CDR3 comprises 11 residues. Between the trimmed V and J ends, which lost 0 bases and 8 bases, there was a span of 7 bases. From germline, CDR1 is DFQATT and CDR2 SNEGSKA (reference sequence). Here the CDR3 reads CSARERGGYTF. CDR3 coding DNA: TGCAGTGCTAGAGAACGCGGGGGCTACACCTTC.

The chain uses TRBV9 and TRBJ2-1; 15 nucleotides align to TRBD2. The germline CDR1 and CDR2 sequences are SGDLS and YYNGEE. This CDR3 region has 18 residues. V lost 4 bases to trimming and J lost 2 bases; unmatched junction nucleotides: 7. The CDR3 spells CASSPRTSGGAAYNEQFF. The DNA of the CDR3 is TGTGCCAGCAGCCCCCGGACTAGCGGGGGGGCCGCCTACAATGAGCAGTTCTTC. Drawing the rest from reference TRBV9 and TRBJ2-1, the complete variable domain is DSGVTQTPKHLITATGQRVTLRCSPRSGDLSVYWYQQSLDQGLQFLIQYYNGEERAKGNILERFSAQQFPDLHSELNLSSLELGDSALYFCASSPRTSGGAAYNEQFFGPGTRLTVL.